A single sample is the source of the 16 T cell receptor beta chains below, sequenced in a study of TIL therapy for anti-PD-1-resistant metastatic lung cancer. The libraries were made with immunoSEQ v3. The table came from immunoSEQ multiplex PCR; TCRdb's copy has only in-frame clones and leaves some out. The data contain around 100,000 clones, about two thirds of them singletons. Regarding time point: pre-treatment sample, taken before nivolumab and TIL therapy. Most excised metastases sampled were pleural nodules or supraclavicular lymph nodes. The sample consisted of tumor tissue, taken at baseline. Receptors were obtained from a person between 30 and 79 years old with non-small cell lung cancer.

With respect to this clone: The same CDR3 also results from other DNA sequences found in this sample. The CDR3 reads CASSSGTDTQYF. The CDR3 nucleotides read TGTGCCAGCAGCTCGGGGACAGATACGCAGTATTTT. This sequence joins TRBV5-6 and TRBJ2-3; possibly TRBD2 for D (5 bases). CDR3 length equals 12 residues. V lost 3 bases, J lost 3 bases, and 5 bases lay in between. CDR1 is SGHDT, CDR2 YYEEEE, per germline.

This clone was recorded once. The V gene is TRBV9, the J gene TRBJ2-2, with TRBD2 as a possible D gene (5 bases). Germline V CDR1 and CDR2: SGDLS, YYNGEE. The CDR3 has 16 amino acids. Trimming left V 0 bases short and J 2 bases short, with 11 bases between. CDR3 region: CASSVGIGLNTGELFF. CDR3 nucleotides: TGTGCCAGCAGCGTAGGAATAGGACTCAACACCGGGGAGCTGTTTTTT.

This sequence joins TRBV19 and TRBJ2-1; D gene unclear. CDR3 length: 13 residues. Germline V gene data show CDR1 as LNHDA and CDR2 as SQIVND (reference sequence). With 11 bases removed from V and 0 bases from J, the gap between germline ends came to 11 bases. The CDR3 region has the DNA TGTGCCGCAAACTCGGGCTCCTACAATGAGCAGTTCTTC. It yields the protein CAANSGSYNEQFF. Supplemented by reference TRBV19 and TRBJ2-1, the full variable domain reads DGGITQSPKYLFRKEGQNVTLSCEQNLNHDAMYWYRQDPGQGLRLIYYSQIVNDFQKGDIAEGYSVSREKKESFPLTVTSAQKNPTAFYLCAANSGSYNEQFFGPGTRLTVL.

J is TRBJ2-7 and V is TRBV5-1; D is possibly TRBD1 or TRBD2 (5 bases each). Germline V gene data show CDR1 as SGHRS and CDR2 as YFSETQ. There are 15 residues in the CDR3. V dropped 4 bases and J dropped 0 bases, with 14 bases sitting between them. The CDR3 reads CASSPRDRSSYEQYF. As DNA, the CDR3 is TGCGCCAGCAGCCCCCGGGACCGCAGCTCCTACGAGCAGTACTTC.

This sequence joins TRBV3-1 (or the pseudogene TRBV3-2) and TRBJ2-3; no reliable D call. Germline lookup yields CDR1 LGHDT and CDR2 YNNKEL (reference sequence). Between the trimmed V and J ends, which lost 1 base and 4 bases, there was a span of 6 bases. The CDR3 spans 13 residues. The CDR3 here is CASSQARPDTQYF. CDR3 bases: TGTGCCAGCAGCCAAGCCCGCCCAGATACGCAGTATTTT.

This clone was recorded many times. Other DNA sequences of this sample code for an identical CDR3. The gene calls are TRBV29-1 and TRBJ2-1; D is unresolved. Trimming removed 3 bases at V and 2 bases at J, with 2 bases between. Germline V gene lookup returns CDR1 SQVTM and CDR2 ANQGSEA. The CDR3 runs to 11 residues. Written as DNA, the CDR3 is TGCAGCGTTGAGACCTACAATGAGCAGTTCTTC. It codes for CSVETYNEQFF.

The V call is TRBV7-6, the J call TRBJ2-5; 13 bases align to TRBD2. V lost 5 bases to trimming and J lost 5 bases; unmatched junction nucleotides: 8. This CDR3 contains 16 residues. The germline V gene has CDR1 SGHVS and CDR2 FNYEAQ. In DNA form, the CDR3 reads TGTGCCAGCAGCCCAACTAGCGGGGGGGCCCGGGAGACCCAGTACTTC. It encodes CASSPTSGGARETQYF.

The gene calls are TRBV29-1 and TRBJ1-1; possibly TRBD1 for D (5 bases). Germline loops: CDR1 SQVTM, CDR2 ANQGSEA. The CDR3 has 14 amino acids. Trimming took off 6 bases at V and 4 bases at J, with 18 bases between the two ends. The DNA of the CDR3 is TGCAGCGTACTGGCGGGGCTATTCTCCACTGAAGCTTTCTTT. It yields the protein CSVLAGLFSTEAFF.

The CDR3 reads CASSLVSRPQETQYF. CDR3 DNA: TGTGCCAGCAGCTTAGTTTCTAGGCCCCAAGAGACCCAGTACTTC. The J gene is TRBJ2-5, the V gene TRBV7-6; D unresolved. Germline V gives CDR1 SGHVS, CDR2 FNYEAQ. The CDR3 runs 15 residues. Deletions cut 1 base from V and 1 base from J, with 10 bases between.

This sequence joins TRBV18 and TRBJ1-1; D gene uncertain. V lost 3 bases and J lost 1, with 9 bases in between. Germline CDR1 KGHSH, CDR2 LQKENI. The CDR3 consists of 14 residues. CDR3 sequence (DNA): TGTGCCAGCTCACCTTACACAAGGAACACTGAAGCTTTCTTT. It specifies CASSPYTRNTEAFF. The full variable domain, its missing parts supplied by reference TRBV18 and TRBJ1-1, is NAGVMQNPRHLVRRRGQEARLRCSPMKGHSHVYWYRQLPEEGLKFMVYLQKENIIDESGMPKERFSAEFPKEGPSILRIQQVVRGDSAAYFCASSPYTRNTEAFFGQGTRLTVV.

This clone has a handful of counts. The V and J genes are TRBV27 and TRBJ1-2, with a possible D match to TRBD1 (5 bases). The CDR3 contains 11 residues. Germline values: CDR1 MNHEY, CDR2 SMNVEV (reference sequence). Trimming took off 2 bases at V and 8 bases at J, with 6 bases between the two ends. The CDR3 spells CASSLGGGYTF. In DNA form, the CDR3 reads TGTGCCAGCAGTTTAGGGGGGGGCTACACCTTC.

This chain joins TRBV6-5 and TRBJ1-3; 8 nucleotides match TRBD1. Germline V lookup: CDR1 MNHEY, CDR2 SVGAGI. The CDR3 has 14 amino acids. The V segment lost 7 bases and the J segment 6 bases; nucleotides outside the gene matches: 8. Here the CDR3 reads CASTTDREANTIYF. CDR3 in DNA: TGTGCCAGCACCACGGACAGGGAGGCAAACACCATATATTTT.

This clone was observed once. The CDR3 nucleotides read TGTGCCAGCAGCGCAGTAGCGGGGGGCTCCTACAATGAGCAGTTCTTC. Its translation: CASSAVAGGSYNEQFF. The chain uses TRBV9 and TRBJ2-1, with 10 positions matching TRBD2. The CDR3 is made up of 16 amino acids. V shed 3 bases, J shed 0 bases, and the junction held 3 bases outside the gene matches. Germline V lookup: CDR1 SGDLS, CDR2 YYNGEE. The whole variable domain, remainder taken from reference TRBV9 and TRBJ2-1, is DSGVTQTPKHLITATGQRVTLRCSPRSGDLSVYWYQQSLDQGLQFLIQYYNGEERAKGNILERFSAQQFPDLHSELNLSSLELGDSALYFCASSAVAGGSYNEQFFGPGTRLTVL.

As DNA, the CDR3 is TGTGCCAGCAGCTTGGCCGGGACTTACTCAAGAGGCTACACCTTC. It encodes CASSLAGTYSRGYTF. The chain has TRBV5-4 and TRBJ1-2; maybe TRBD1 (5 bases). The germline V gene has CDR1 SGHNT and CDR2 YYREEE (reference sequence). The CDR3 is 15 amino acids. The V end was cut by 0 bases, the J end by 8 bases, with 17 bases between.

This clone was recorded only once. This chain joins TRBV28 and TRBJ2-5; TRBD2 matches 9 bases. The CDR3 totals 14 residues. The V and J ends lost 3 bases and 4 bases, in that order; junction bases with no gene match: 3. Germline assignment: CDR1 MDHEN and CDR2 SYDVKM. The CDR3 sequence is CASSFAGGLETQYF. The CDR3 DNA reads as TGTGCCAGCAGTTTTGCGGGGGGGTTAGAGACCCAGTACTTC.

The CDR3: CATRASGGLSQETQYF. CDR3 coding DNA: TGTGCCACCAGGGCTAGCGGGGGGCTTTCACAAGAGACCCAGTACTTC. J is TRBJ2-5 and V is TRBV24-1; 11 bases line up with TRBD2. V trimming: 7 bases; J trimming: 2 bases; junction bases outside the gene matches: 8. The germline gives CDR1 KGHDR, CDR2 SFDVKD. The CDR3 spans 16 residues.